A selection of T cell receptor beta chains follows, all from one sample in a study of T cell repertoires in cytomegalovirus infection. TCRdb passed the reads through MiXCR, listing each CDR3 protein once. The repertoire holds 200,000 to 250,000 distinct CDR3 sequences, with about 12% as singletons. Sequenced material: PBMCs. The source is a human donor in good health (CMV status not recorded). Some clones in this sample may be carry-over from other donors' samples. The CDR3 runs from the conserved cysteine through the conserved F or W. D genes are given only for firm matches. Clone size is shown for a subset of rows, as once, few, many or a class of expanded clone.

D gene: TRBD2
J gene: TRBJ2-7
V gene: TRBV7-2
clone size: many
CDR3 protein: CASRLGLAGSYEQYF
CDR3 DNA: TGTGCCAGCAGGCTGGGACTAGCGGGGTCCTACGAGCAGTACTTC

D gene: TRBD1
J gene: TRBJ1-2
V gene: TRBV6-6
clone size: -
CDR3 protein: CASSLAGQGGASGYTF
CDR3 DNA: TGTGCCAGCAGTCTTGCGGGACAGGGGGGAGCTAGTGGCTACACCTTC

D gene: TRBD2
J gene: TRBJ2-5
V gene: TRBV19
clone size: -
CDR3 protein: CASSGTSTQETQYF
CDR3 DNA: TGTGCCAGCTCCGGGACTAGCACGCAAGAGACCCAGTACTTC

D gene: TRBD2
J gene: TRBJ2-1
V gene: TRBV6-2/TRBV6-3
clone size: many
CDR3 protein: CASSLGTINEQFF
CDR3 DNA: TGTGCCAGCAGCCTCGGGACTATAAATGAGCAGTTCTTC

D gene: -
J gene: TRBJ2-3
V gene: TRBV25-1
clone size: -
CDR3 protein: CASSDYTDTQYF
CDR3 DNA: TGTGCCAGCAGTGACTACACAGATACGCAGTATTTT

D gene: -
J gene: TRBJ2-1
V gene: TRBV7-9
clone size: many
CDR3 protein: CASPAEGGEQFF
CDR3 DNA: TGTGCCAGCCCTGCTGAAGGAGGCGAGCAGTTCTTC

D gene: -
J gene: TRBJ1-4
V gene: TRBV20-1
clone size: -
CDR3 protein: CSASDRRGGEKLFF
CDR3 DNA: TGCAGTGCTTCAGACCGCCGAGGTGGTGAAAAACTGTTTTTT

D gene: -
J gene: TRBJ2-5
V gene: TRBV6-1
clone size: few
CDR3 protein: CASSEPGLGETQYF
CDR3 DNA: TGTGCCAGCAGTGAACCGGGCCTAGGAGAGACCCAGTACTTC

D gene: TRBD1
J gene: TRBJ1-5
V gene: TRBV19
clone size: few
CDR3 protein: CASSILGGGAGNQPQHF
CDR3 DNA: TGTGCCAGTAGTATTTTAGGAGGGGGCGCCGGCAATCAGCCCCAGCATTTT

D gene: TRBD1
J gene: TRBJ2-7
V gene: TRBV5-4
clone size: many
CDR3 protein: CASGGQHPEQYF
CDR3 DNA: TGTGCCAGCGGGGGACAGCATCCCGAGCAGTACTTC

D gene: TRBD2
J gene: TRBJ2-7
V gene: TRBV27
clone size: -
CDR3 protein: CASSSGQLRLAGEVEQYF
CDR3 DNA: TGTGCCAGCAGTTCGGGACAGTTAAGACTAGCGGGAGAAGTCGAGCAGTACTTC

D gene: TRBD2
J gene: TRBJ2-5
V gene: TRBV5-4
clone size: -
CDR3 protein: CASSRGASGSRGETQYF
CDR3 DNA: TGTGCCAGCAGCAGGGGGGCTAGCGGGAGTCGCGGGGAGACCCAGTACTTC

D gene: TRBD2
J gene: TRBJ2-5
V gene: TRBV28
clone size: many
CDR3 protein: CASLAGGAKTQYF
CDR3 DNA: TGTGCCAGCTTAGCGGGAGGGGCGAAGACCCAGTACTTC

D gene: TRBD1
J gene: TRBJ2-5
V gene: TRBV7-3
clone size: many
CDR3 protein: CASSLTGQEQETQYF
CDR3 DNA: TGTGCCAGCAGCTTAACGGGACAGGAACAAGAGACCCAGTACTTC

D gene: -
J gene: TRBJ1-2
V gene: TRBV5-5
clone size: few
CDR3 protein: CASSRLFSEWGYTF
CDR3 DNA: TGTGCCAGCAGTCGGTTGTTCAGCGAGTGGGGCTACACCTTC

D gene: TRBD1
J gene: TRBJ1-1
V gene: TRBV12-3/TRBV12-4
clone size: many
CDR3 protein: CASSFYRQQGARNTEAFF
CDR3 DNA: TGTGCCAGCAGTTTTTATAGACAACAGGGGGCGAGGAACACTGAAGCTTTCTTT

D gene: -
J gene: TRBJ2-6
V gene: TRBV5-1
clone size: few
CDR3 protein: CASSSFTPSSSGANVLTF
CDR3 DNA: TGCGCCAGCAGCTCGTTTACCCCGAGTTCCTCTGGGGCCAACGTCCTGACTTTC

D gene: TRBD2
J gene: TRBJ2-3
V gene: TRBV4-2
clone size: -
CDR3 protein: CVSSQGSGTSRFFTDTQYF
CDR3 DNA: TGTGTCAGCAGCCAGGGGTCCGGGACTAGCCGGTTTTTCACAGATACGCAGTATTTT

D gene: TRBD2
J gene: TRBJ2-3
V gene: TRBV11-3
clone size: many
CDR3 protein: CASSLGPRGSSTDTQYF
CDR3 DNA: TGTGCCAGCAGCTTAGGCCCGCGGGGGTCTAGCACAGATACGCAGTATTTT

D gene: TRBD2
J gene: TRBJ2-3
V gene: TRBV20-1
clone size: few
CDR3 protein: CSALSLAGETDTQYF
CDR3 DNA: TGCAGTGCCCTTTCCCTAGCGGGAGAGACAGATACGCAGTATTTT

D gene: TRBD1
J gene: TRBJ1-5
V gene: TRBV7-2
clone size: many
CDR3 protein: CASSLRMRDRGGNQPQHF
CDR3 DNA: TGTGCCAGCAGTTTAAGGATGAGGGACAGGGGTGGGAATCAGCCCCAGCATTTT

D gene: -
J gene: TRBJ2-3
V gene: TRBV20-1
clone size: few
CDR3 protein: CSARGTDTQYF
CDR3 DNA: TGCAGTGCTAGAGGCACAGATACGCAGTATTTT